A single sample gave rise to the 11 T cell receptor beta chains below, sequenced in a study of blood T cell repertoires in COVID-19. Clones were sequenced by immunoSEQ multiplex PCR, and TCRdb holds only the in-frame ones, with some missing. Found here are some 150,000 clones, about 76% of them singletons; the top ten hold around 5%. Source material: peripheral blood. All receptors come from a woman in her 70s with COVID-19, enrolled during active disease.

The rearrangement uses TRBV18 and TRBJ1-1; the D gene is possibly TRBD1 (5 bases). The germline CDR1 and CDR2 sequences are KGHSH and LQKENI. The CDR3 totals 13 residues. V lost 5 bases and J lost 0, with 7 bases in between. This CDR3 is CASSSGLNTEAFF. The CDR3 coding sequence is TGTGCCAGCTCATCAGGGCTGAACACTGAAGCTTTCTTT.

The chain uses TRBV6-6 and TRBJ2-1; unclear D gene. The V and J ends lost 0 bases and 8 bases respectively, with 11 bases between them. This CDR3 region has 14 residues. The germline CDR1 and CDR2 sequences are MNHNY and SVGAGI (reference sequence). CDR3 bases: TGTGCCAGCAGTTACTCCCTTTATGGAGATGAGCAGTTCTTC. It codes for CASSYSLYGDEQFF.

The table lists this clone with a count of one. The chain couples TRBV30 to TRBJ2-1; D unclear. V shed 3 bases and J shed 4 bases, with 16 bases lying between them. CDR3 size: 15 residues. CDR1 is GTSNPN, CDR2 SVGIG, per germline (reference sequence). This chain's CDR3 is CAWSEDSRPYNEQFF. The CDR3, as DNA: TGTGCCTGGAGCGAAGACTCACGCCCTTACAATGAGCAGTTCTTC.

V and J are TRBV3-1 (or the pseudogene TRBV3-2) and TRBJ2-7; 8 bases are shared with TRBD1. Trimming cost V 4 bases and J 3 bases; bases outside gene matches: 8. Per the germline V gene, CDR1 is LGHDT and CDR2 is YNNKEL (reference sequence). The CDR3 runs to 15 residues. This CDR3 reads CASSPLGTGIYEQYF. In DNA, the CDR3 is TGTGCCAGCAGCCCCCTGGGGACAGGCATCTACGAGCAGTACTTC.

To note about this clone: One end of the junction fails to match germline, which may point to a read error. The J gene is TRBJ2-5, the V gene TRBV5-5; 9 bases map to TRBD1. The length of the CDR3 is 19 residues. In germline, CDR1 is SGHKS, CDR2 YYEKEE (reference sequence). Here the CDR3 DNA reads TGCGCCAGCAGCGCGTGGGGGGGGACAGGGAGTGTAGGAAGAGAGACCCAGTACTTC. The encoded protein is CASSAWGGTGSVGRETQYF.

CDR3 region: CASSPPRGGNSGNTIYF. CDR3 DNA sequence: TGTGCCAGCAGTCCTCCCCGGGGGGGGAACTCTGGAAACACCATATATTTT. The chain has TRBV2 and TRBJ1-3; possibly TRBD1 for D (5 bases). There are 17 residues in the CDR3. Trimming stripped 5 bases from V and 0 bases from J, with 17 bases between. Looked up from germline, CDR1 is SNHLY and CDR2 is FYNNEI.

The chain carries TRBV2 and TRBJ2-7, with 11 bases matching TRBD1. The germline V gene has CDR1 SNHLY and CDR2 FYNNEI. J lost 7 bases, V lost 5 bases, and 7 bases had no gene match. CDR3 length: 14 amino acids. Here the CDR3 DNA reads TGTGCCAGCAGTTCGGGACAGGGGGTCCGGGAGCAGTACTTC. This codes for CASSSGQGVREQYF.

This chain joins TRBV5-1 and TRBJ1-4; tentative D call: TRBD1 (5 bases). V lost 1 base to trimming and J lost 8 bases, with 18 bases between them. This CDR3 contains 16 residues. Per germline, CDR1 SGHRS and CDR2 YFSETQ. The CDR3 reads CASSLQGASLGEKLFF. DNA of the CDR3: TGCGCCAGCAGCTTGCAGGGCGCGTCTCTCGGGGAAAAACTGTTTTTT.

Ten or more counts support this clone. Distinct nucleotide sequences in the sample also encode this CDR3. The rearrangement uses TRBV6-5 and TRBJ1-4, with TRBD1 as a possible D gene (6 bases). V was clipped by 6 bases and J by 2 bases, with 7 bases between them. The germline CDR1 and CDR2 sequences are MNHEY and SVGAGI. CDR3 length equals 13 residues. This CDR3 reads CASRQGTNEKLFF. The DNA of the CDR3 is TGTGCCAGCAGGCAGGGGACTAATGAAAAACTGTTTTTT.

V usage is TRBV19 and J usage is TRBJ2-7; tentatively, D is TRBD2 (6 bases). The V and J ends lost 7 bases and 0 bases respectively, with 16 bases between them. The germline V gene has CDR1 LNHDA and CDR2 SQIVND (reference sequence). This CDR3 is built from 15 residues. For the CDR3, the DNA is TGTGCCAGTACCCTGGGTGCGGGGAGCTCCTACGAGCAGTACTTC. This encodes CASTLGAGSSYEQYF.

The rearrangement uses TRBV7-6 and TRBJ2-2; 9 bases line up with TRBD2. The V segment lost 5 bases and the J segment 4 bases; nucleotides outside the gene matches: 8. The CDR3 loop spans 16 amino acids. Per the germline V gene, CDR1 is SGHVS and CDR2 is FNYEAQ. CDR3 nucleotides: TGTGCCAGCAGCCCCCAGGCGGGGGGGCCCACCGGGGAGCTGTTTTTT. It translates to CASSPQAGGPTGELFF.